This entry lists 18 T cell receptor beta chains sequenced from one sample in a study of monozygotic twins with inflammatory bowel disease. TCRdb reprocessed the 5' RACE reads and keeps a single row for each CDR3 protein, giving no DNA. This sample's table has a few hundred thousand distinct CDR3 sequences. Sequencing input: blood. These receptors originate from a human donor with ulcerative colitis or Crohn's disease, or a healthy co-twin of an affected twin (not recorded which).

The gene calls are TRBV27 and TRBJ1-1; TCRdb lists TRBD1, though no DNA is available to test this call. This CDR3 contains 16 residues. Germline lookup yields CDR1 MNHEY and CDR2 SMNVEV (reference sequence). This chain's CDR3 is CASSAAGLGAGTEAFF.

The chain uses TRBV6-5 and TRBJ1-4; there is no DNA to check the TCRdb D call of TRBD1. Germline-derived CDR1 and CDR2 are MNHEY and SVGAGI. The CDR3 runs to 14 residues. The CDR3 sequence: CASSYFQGHEKLFF.

This chain joins TRBV18 and TRBJ1-4. Germline CDR1 is KGHSH and CDR2 is LQKENI. The CDR3 runs 12 residues. The CDR3 is CASSPGREKLFF. Using reference TRBV18 and TRBJ1-4 for the parts outside the CDR3, the full variable domain is NAGVMQNPRHLVRRRGQEARLRCSPMKGHSHVYWYRQLPEEGLKFMVYLQKENIIDESGMPKERFSAEFPKEGPSILRIQQVVRGDSAAYFCASSPGREKLFFGSGTQLSVL.

The CDR3 loop reads CAWSVLASYEQYF. The chain carries TRBV30 and TRBJ2-7. CDR1 is GTSNPN, CDR2 SVGIG, per germline (reference sequence). The CDR3 totals 13 residues.

The chain employs TRBV5-6 and TRBJ1-5; as DNA is missing, the TRBD1 call by TCRdb cannot be tested. This CDR3 region has 16 residues. Germline CDR1 reads SGHDT; CDR2 reads YYEEEE. The CDR3 loop is CASSLGQGNSNQPQHF.

The CDR3 sequence: CASSLDRATNIQYF. This chain uses TRBV12-3 or TRBV12-4 with TRBJ2-4; TCRdb calls TRBD1, which cannot be checked without DNA. The CDR3 has 14 residues.

V and J are TRBV20-1 and TRBJ1-5; TCRdb lists TRBD1, though no DNA is available to test this call. The CDR3 extends over 14 amino acids. Germline-derived CDR1 and CDR2 are DFQATT and SNEGSKA (reference sequence). The CDR3 here is CSAKTPGGNQPQHF.

This chain joins TRBV14 and TRBJ2-1; the TCRdb call, TRBD2, lacks DNA for checking. Germline-derived CDR1 and CDR2 are SGHDN and FVKESK. The CDR3 loop spans 17 amino acids. Here the CDR3 reads CASSQETSLLSYNEQFF. Filled out from reference TRBV14 and TRBJ2-1, the complete variable domain reads EAGVTQFPSHSVIEKGQTVTLRCDPISGHDNLYWYRRVMGKEIKFLLHFVKESKQDESGMPNNRFLAERTGGTYSTLKVQPAELEDSGVYFCASSQETSLLSYNEQFFGPGTRLTVL.

This chain links TRBV27 with TRBJ2-7; the D gene TCRdb calls, TRBD2, cannot be checked with no DNA. The CDR3 loop spans 16 amino acids. Germline CDR1 and CDR2: MNHEY and SMNVEV (reference sequence). CDR3: CASSLSGGRVAYEQYF.

Here the CDR3 reads CASSLFRLGNTIYF. The chain employs TRBV5-6 and TRBJ1-3. Germline V gene sequence: CDR1 SGHDT, CDR2 YYEEEE. The CDR3 has 14 amino acids.

The CDR3 is CASSLHPGQETQYF. The chain combines TRBV13 with TRBJ2-5; TCRdb's assignment of TRBD1 cannot be checked, as there is no DNA. The CDR3 sequence is 14 residues long. CDR1 is PRHDT and CDR2 is FYEKMQ in the germline V gene (reference sequence).

The V gene is TRBV9, the J gene TRBJ2-7; without DNA, the TCRdb call of TRBD1 cannot be checked. From germline, CDR1 is SGDLS and CDR2 YYNGEE. This CDR3 is 15 amino acids long. The CDR3 reads CASSVSPGLSYEQYF.

The rearrangement joins TRBV20-1 to TRBJ2-3; the TRBD2 assignment by TCRdb is unverifiable without DNA. This CDR3 has 12 amino acids. From germline, CDR1 is DFQATT and CDR2 SNEGSKA (reference sequence). This chain's CDR3 is CSAILGPMAQYF.

The V gene is TRBV11-2, the J gene TRBJ2-7; TCRdb indicates TRBD2, and absent DNA this call remains unverified. Germline lookup yields CDR1 SGHAT and CDR2 FQNNGV. The CDR3 is 15 amino acids. The chain's CDR3 is CASSLVGRPSPEQYF. Drawing the rest from reference TRBV11-2 and TRBJ2-7, the complete variable domain is EAGVAQSPRYKIIEKRQSVAFWCNPISGHATLYWYQQILGQGPKLLIQFQNNGVVDDSQLPKDRFSAERLKGVDSTLKIQPAKLEDSAVYLCASSLVGRPSPEQYFGPGTRLTVT.

The chain carries TRBV5-1 and TRBJ1-4. CDR1 is SGHRS, CDR2 YFSETQ, per germline. There are 14 residues in the CDR3. CDR3 sequence reads: CASSLARANEKLFF.

The genes are TRBV7-9 and TRBJ2-2; there is no DNA to check the TCRdb D call of TRBD1. Germline V lookup: CDR1 SEHNR, CDR2 FQNEAQ (reference sequence). The CDR3 covers 16 residues. Here the CDR3 reads CASSRSLQGIRLELFF.

The genes are TRBV10-3 and TRBJ1-2; there is no DNA to check the TCRdb D call of TRBD1. The length of the CDR3 is 16 residues. Germline V gives CDR1 ENHRY, CDR2 SYGVKD. CDR3 in amino acids: CAIRNQGDRRNYGYTF.

The chain links TRBV5-1 to TRBJ2-7; without DNA, the TCRdb call of TRBD1 cannot be checked. This CDR3 is built from 16 residues. The germline V gene encodes CDR1 SGHRS and CDR2 YFSETQ. CDR3 sequence: CASSFRSPPSSYEQYF.